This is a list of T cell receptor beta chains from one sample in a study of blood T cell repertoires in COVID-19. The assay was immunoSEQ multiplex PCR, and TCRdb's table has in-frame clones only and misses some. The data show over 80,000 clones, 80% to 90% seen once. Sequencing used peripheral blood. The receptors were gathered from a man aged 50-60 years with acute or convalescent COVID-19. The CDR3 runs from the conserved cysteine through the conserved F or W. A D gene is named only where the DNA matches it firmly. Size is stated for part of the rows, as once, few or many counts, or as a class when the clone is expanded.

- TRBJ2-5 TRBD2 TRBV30 TGTGCCTGTTCGAAAGCGGGGGAAGAGACCCAGTACTTC CACSKAGEETQYF
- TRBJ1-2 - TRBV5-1 TGCGCCAGCACCCAGGGAACAGGCTATGGCTACACCTTC CASTQGTGYGYTF
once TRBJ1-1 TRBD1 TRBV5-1 TGCGCCAGCAGTCAGGGACAGATCACTGAAGCTTTCTTT CASSQGQITEAFF
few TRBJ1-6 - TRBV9 TGTGCCAGCAGAGGAGACGATTCACCCCTCCACTTT CASRGDDSPLHF
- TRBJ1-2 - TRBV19 TGTGCCAGCAATAGACAGGACTTTGCTGGCTACACCTTC CASNRQDFAGYTF
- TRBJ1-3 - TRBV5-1 TGCGCCAGCAGCAAGGAGGCCCACTCTGGAAACACCATATATTTT CASSKEAHSGNTIYF
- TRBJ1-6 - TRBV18 TGTGCCAGCTCAGATGCGGGAGTGGGGAATTCACCCCTCCACTTT CASSDAGVGNSPLHF
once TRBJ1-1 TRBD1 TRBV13 TGTGCCAGCAGCTCCCGGGACAGGGGAAGTAGGACTGAAGCTTTCTTT CASSSRDRGSRTEAFF
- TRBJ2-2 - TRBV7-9 TGTGCCAGCAGCCCAGGGGACACCGGGGAGCTGTTTTTT CASSPGDTGELFF
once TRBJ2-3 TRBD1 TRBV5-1 TGCGCCAGCAGCTTTAAGGGGAAGGAGACAGGGCCATCGGATACGCAGTATTTT CASSFKGKETGPSDTQYF
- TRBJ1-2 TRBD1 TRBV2 TGTGCCAGCAGTGCCCCCGGACAGGTCTATGGCTACACCTTC CASSAPGQVYGYTF
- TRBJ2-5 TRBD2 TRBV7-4 TGTGCCAGCAGCTTTAGACTAGCGGGGGTGTTTCTGGAGACCCAGTACTTC CASSFRLAGVFLETQYF
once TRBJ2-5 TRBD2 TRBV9 TGTGCCAGCAGCGCAGGCGCCCTAACTAGCGGAGGGAAAGAGACCCAGTACTTC CASSAGALTSGGKETQYF
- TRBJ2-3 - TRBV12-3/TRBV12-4 TGTGCCAGCAGTCTAAGCACAGATACGCAGTATTTT CASSLSTDTQYF
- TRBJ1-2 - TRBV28 TGTGCCAGCAGTATACCCACGGGGAAAATTGGCTACACCTTC CASSIPTGKIGYTF
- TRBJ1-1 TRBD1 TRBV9 TGTGCCAGCAGCGCCCTCGGACAGGAGGACACTGAAGCTTTCTTT CASSALGQEDTEAFF
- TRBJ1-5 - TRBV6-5 TGTGCCAGCCGGGAGAGGGGTTACGGCAATCAGCCCCAGCATTTT CASRERGYGNQPQHF
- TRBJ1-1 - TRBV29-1 TGCAGCGTTGAGGCAGATACCATGAACACTGAAGCTTTCTTT CSVEADTMNTEAFF